This T cell receptor (beta chain) was sequenced in a study of T cell changes during pregnancy in multiple sclerosis. Germline CDR1 and CDR2: SGHRS and YFSETQ. This CDR3 has 14 residues. Trimming removed 1 base from V and 3 bases from J, with 8 bases in between. Data came from immunoSEQ multiplex PCR; TCRdb stores just in-frame clones and leaves some out. The sample lists about 68,000 clones, over 85% occurring once. This chain uses TRBV5-1 with TRBJ2-1, with a weak D call TRBD2 (6 bases). This receptor was obtained from a female donor in good health, enrolled as a control in a pregnancy study. Sequencing used peripheral blood, obtained after pregnancy. This CDR3 is CASSLYGGYNEQFF. DNA of the CDR3: TGCGCCAGCAGCTTGTACGGGGGCTACAATGAGCAGTTCTTC.